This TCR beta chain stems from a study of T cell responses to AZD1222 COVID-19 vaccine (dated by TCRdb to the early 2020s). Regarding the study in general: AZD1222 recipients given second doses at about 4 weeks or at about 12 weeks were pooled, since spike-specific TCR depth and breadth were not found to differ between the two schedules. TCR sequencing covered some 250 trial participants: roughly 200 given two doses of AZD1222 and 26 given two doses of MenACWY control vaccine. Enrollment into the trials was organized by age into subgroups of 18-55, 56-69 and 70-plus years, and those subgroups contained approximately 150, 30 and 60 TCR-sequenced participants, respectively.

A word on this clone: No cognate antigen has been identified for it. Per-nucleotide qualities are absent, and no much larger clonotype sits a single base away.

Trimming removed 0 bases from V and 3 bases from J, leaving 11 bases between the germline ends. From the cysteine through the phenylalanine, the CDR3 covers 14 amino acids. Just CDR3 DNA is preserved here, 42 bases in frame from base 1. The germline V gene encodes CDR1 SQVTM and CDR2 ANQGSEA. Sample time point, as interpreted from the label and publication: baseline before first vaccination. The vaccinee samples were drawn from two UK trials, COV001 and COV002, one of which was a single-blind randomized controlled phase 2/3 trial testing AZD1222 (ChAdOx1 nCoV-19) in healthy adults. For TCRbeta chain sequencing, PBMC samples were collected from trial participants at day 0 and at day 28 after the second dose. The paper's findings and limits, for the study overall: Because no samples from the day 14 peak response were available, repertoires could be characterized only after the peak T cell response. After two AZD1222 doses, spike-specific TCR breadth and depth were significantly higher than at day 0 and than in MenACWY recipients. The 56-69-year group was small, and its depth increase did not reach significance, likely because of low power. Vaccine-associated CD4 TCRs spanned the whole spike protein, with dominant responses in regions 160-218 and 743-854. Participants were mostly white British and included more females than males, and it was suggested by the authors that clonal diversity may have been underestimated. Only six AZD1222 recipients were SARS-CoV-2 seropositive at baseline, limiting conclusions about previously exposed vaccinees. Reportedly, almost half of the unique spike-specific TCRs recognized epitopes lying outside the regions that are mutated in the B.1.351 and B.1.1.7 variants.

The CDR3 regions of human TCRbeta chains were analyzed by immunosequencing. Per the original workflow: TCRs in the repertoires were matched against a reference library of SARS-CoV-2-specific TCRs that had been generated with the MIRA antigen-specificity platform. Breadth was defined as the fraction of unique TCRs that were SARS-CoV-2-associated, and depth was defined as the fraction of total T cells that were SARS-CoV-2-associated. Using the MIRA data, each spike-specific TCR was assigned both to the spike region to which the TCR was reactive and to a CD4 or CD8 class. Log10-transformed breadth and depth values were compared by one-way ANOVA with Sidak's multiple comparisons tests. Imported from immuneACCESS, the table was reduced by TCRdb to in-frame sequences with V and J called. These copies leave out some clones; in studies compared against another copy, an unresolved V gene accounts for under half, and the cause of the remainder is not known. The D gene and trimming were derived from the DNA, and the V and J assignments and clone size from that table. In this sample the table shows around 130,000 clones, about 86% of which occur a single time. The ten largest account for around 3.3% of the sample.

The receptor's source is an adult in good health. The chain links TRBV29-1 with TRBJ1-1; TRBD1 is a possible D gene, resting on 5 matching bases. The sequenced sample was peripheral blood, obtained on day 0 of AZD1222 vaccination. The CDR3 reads CSVEELSGHTEAFF. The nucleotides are TGCAGCGTTGAAGAGTTATCAGGGCACACTGAAGCTTTCTTT.